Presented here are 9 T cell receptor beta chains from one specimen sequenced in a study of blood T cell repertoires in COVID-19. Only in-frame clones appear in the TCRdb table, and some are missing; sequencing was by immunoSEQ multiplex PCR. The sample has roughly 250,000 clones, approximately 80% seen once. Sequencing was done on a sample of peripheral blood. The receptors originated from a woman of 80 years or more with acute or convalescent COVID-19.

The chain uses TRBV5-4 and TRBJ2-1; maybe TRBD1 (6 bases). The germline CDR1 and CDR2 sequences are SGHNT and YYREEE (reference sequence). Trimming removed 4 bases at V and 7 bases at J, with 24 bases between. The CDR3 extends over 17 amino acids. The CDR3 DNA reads TGTGCCAGCAGCCCACAGGCTCAGACAGGCCGAGTGAATGAGCAGTTCTTC. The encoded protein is CASSPQAQTGRVNEQFF.

Written as DNA, the CDR3 is TGTGCCAGCAGCCAAGCCGGCAGGGAATACGAGCAGTACTTC. Amino acids: CASSQAGREYEQYF. The chain carries TRBV3-1 (or the pseudogene TRBV3-2) and TRBJ2-7; TRBD1 might be the D (5 bases). The CDR3 is made up of 14 amino acids. Germline V lookup: CDR1 LGHDT, CDR2 YNNKEL (reference sequence). Trimming stripped 1 base from V and 4 bases from J, with 11 bases between.

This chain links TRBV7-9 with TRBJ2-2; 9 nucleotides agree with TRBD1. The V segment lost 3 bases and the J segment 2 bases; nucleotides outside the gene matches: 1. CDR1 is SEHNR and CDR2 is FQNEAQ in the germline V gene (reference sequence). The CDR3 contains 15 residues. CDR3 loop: CASSLGQGNTGELFF. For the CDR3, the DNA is TGTGCCAGCAGCTTGGGACAGGGTAACACCGGGGAGCTGTTTTTT.

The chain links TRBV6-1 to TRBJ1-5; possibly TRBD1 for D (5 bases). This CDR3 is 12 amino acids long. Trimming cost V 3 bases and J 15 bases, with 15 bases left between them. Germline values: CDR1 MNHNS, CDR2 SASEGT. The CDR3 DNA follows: TGTGCCAGCAGTGACCTTGGAGGGGTGCTGCATTTT. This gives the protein CASSDLGGVLHF.

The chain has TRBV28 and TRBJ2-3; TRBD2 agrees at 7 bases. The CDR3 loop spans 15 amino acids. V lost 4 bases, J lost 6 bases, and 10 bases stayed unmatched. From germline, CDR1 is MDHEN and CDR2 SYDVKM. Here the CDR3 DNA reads TGTGCCAGCAGTTCCCCAGCGGGGCGTAGTGATACGCAGTATTTT. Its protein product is CASSSPAGRSDTQYF.

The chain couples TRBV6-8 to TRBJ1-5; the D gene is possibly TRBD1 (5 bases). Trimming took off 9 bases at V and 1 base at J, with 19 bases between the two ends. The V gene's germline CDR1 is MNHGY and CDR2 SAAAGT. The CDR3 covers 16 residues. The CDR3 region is CARRGGKVWSNQPQHF. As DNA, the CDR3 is TGTGCCAGACGGGGGGGGAAGGTTTGGAGCAATCAGCCCCAGCATTTT.

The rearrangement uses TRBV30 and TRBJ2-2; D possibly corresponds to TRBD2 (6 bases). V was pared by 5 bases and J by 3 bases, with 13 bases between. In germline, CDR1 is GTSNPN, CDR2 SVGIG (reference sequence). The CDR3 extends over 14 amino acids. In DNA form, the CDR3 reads TGTGCCTGGGACCAGCGGGCCGACACCGGGGAGCTGTTTTTT. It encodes CAWDQRADTGELFF.

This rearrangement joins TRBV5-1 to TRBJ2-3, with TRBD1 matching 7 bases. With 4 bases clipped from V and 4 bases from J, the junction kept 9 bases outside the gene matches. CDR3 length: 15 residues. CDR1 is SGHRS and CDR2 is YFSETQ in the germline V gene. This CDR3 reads CASSTRQGAADTQYF. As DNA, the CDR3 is TGCGCCAGCAGCACAAGACAGGGTGCCGCAGATACGCAGTATTTT. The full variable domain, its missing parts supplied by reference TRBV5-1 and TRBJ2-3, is KAGVTQTPRYLIKTRGQQVTLSCSPISGHRSVSWYQQTPGQGLQFLFEYFSETQRNKGNFPGRFSGRQFSNSRSEMNVSTLELGDSALYLCASSTRQGAADTQYFGPGTRLTVL.

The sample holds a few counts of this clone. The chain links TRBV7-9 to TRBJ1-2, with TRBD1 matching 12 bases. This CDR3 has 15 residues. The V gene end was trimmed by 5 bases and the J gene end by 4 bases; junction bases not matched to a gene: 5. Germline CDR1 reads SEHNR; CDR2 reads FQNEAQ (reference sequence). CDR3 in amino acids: CASSMGQGAVYGYTF. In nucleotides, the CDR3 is TGTGCCAGCAGCATGGGACAGGGGGCGGTCTATGGCTACACCTTC.